The 32 T cell receptor beta chains below were found in one sample sequenced in a study of CD8+ T cells in alopecia areata. Treatment defined: oral pan-JAK inhibitor, 5-10 mg twice daily. It was cDNA, reverse transcribed from extracted RNA, that served as the sequencing template. Clones were sequenced by immunoSEQ multiplex PCR, and TCRdb holds only the in-frame ones, with some missing. This sample has about 140,000 clones, with 82% found just once. The sequences come from CD8+ T cells sorted from blood, collected at week 4, from a patient treated with tofacitinib. These receptors were collected from a human donor with alopecia areata.

This clone has a single count. The gene calls are TRBV5-1 and TRBJ2-5; 7 bases are a match to TRBD1. CDR1 is SGHRS, CDR2 YFSETQ, per germline. The CDR3 sequence is 18 residues long. Unmatched junction bases numbered 12, after V lost 0 bases and J lost 1 base. CDR3 amino acids: CASSLEAGGPPLQETQYF. CDR3 sequence (DNA): TGCGCCAGCAGCTTGGAGGCAGGGGGTCCACCACTCCAAGAGACCCAGTACTTC.

V and J are TRBV10-1 and TRBJ1-5; D possibly corresponds to TRBD1 (5 bases). CDR3 length: 12 amino acids. CDR1 WNHNN and CDR2 SYGVQD come from the germline V gene (reference sequence). This CDR3 is CAPGGSNQPQHF. The CDR3 DNA reads TGCGCTCCGGGGGGAAGCAATCAGCCCCAGCATTTT.

The chain combines TRBV10-3 with TRBJ1-1, with a weak D call TRBD1 (5 bases). V was shortened by 6 bases and J by 6 bases, with 8 bases between the two germline ends. The CDR3 spans 11 residues. Per the germline V gene, CDR1 is ENHRY and CDR2 is SYGVKD. CDR3 sequence (DNA): TGTGCCATCAGGCTGGGGGCTGAAGCTTTCTTT. Translated, it gives CAIRLGAEAFF.

This chain connects TRBV27 to TRBJ2-7; the D gene is possibly TRBD1 (6 bases). V lost 6 bases, J lost 2 bases, and 11 bases lay in between. The CDR3 extends over 13 amino acids. Germline lookup yields CDR1 MNHEY and CDR2 SMNVEV (reference sequence). DNA of the CDR3: TGTGCCAGCAGCCTGCGGACAGCCTACGAGCAGTACTTC. Translation: CASSLRTAYEQYF.

The rearrangement links TRBV2 to TRBJ2-2; D call uncertain. The CDR3 has 13 amino acids. The V and J ends lost 6 bases and 5 bases respectively, with 10 bases between them. CDR1 is SNHLY, CDR2 FYNNEI, per germline. The CDR3 region is CASSYGVTGELFF. The CDR3 DNA follows: TGTGCCAGCAGCTATGGAGTTACCGGGGAGCTGTTTTTT.

The chain's CDR3 is CASSPLAGAQETQYF. The CDR3 nucleotides read TGTGCCAGCAGCCCCTTAGCGGGGGCTCAAGAGACCCAGTACTTC. J is TRBJ2-5 and V is TRBV11-2; 9 bases are shared with TRBD2. The CDR3 has 15 residues. Trimming removed 5 bases from V and 2 bases from J; junction bases left unmatched: 6. Germline-derived CDR1 and CDR2 are SGHAT and FQNNGV.

The V and J genes are TRBV4-1 and TRBJ2-7; 8 positions match TRBD1. The CDR3 spans 14 residues. The J segment lost 5 bases and the V segment lost 5 bases, leaving 8 bases of the junction unmatched. The V gene's germline CDR1 is MGHRA and CDR2 YSYEKL. The CDR3 DNA is TGCGCCAGCAGCTCCGGGCAGGGGGCTGACGAGCAGTACTTC. Amino acid sequence: CASSSGQGADEQYF.

This clone was counted once. The V and J genes are TRBV4-1 and TRBJ2-5; 7 bases are a match to TRBD2. Unmatched junction bases numbered 8, after V lost 1 base and J lost 3 bases. Per the germline V gene, CDR1 is MGHRA and CDR2 is YSYEKL. This CDR3 comprises 16 residues. CDR3: CASSQGPAGFEETQYF. The CDR3 DNA reads TGCGCCAGCAGCCAAGGACCAGCGGGGTTCGAAGAGACCCAGTACTTC.

The rearrangement uses TRBV27 and TRBJ2-5; D ambiguous. Trimming shortened V by 1 base and J by 4 bases, and 4 bases separated the two germline ends. Germline V gene data show CDR1 as MNHEY and CDR2 as SMNVEV (reference sequence). The CDR3 spans 12 residues. The CDR3 nucleotides read TGTGCCAGCAGTTTATGGGGAGAGACCCAGTACTTC. Translating gives CASSLWGETQYF.

The chain has TRBV7-9 and TRBJ2-1; 7 bases line up with TRBD2. V shed 5 bases, J shed 6 bases, and the junction held 13 bases outside the gene matches. This CDR3 is built from 16 residues. From germline, CDR1 is SEHNR and CDR2 FQNEAQ (reference sequence). CDR3 bases: TGTGCCAGCAGCCCCCATCGAGCGGGGCTAACCAATGAGCAGTTCTTC. Its translation: CASSPHRAGLTNEQFF.

The J gene is TRBJ2-1, the V gene TRBV29-1, with 15 nucleotides matching TRBD2. CDR3 size: 18 residues. V lost 6 bases, J lost 4 bases, and 13 bases stayed unmatched. Per the germline V gene, CDR1 is SQVTM and CDR2 is ANQGSEA. In DNA form, the CDR3 reads TGCAGCGTGGAGGGACTAGCGGGGGGTCCGGGTCGGTACAATGAGCAGTTCTTC. It translates to CSVEGLAGGPGRYNEQFF.

The J gene is TRBJ1-6, the V gene TRBV27; D remains ambiguous. Germline V gene data show CDR1 as MNHEY and CDR2 as SMNVEV (reference sequence). The CDR3 has 17 residues. The V end lost 2 bases, the J end lost 0 bases, and 11 bases lay between the germline ends. CDR3 sequence reads: CASSLISTSSYNSPLHF. The CDR3 DNA sequence: TGTGCCAGCAGTTTAATCTCAACTAGCTCCTATAATTCACCCCTCCACTTT.

The chain uses TRBV29-1 and TRBJ2-1; TRBD1 agrees at 10 bases. From germline, CDR1 is SQVTM and CDR2 ANQGSEA. The J segment lost 4 bases and the V segment lost 0 bases, leaving 3 bases of the junction unmatched. This CDR3 contains 15 residues. CDR3 region: CSVEDGTGDYNEQFF. Written as DNA, the CDR3 is TGCAGCGTTGAAGATGGGACAGGGGATTACAATGAGCAGTTCTTC.

The rearrangement uses TRBV28 and TRBJ1-1; D gene ambiguous. CDR3 size: 14 residues. Germline lookup yields CDR1 MDHEN and CDR2 SYDVKM. Trimming removed 2 bases from V and 1 base from J, with 8 bases in between. The CDR3 spells CASSLTDTNTEAFF. The CDR3 nucleotides read TGTGCCAGCAGTTTAACCGACACGAACACTGAAGCTTTCTTT.

The chain carries TRBV7-8 and TRBJ2-1; D possibly matches TRBD1 or TRBD2 (5 bases each). Germline V gene data show CDR1 as SGHVS and CDR2 as FQNEAQ. Trimming left V 8 bases short and J 3 bases short, with 17 bases between. The CDR3 totals 15 residues. In DNA form, the CDR3 reads TGTGCCAGCTCGGCCAGGGAGACCTTCTACAATGAGCAGTTCTTC. Residues: CASSARETFYNEQFF.

This sequence joins TRBV7-3 and TRBJ2-7, with D perhaps matching TRBD1 (6 bases). There are 15 residues in the CDR3. CDR1 SGHTA and CDR2 FQGTGA come from the germline V gene. V lost 0 bases and J 5 bases, leaving 14 bases between the germline ends. CDR3 nucleotides: TGTGCCAGCAGCTTAACTGGCAGGGGACCCCACGAGCAGTACTTC. Translation gives CASSLTGRGPHEQYF.

This chain joins TRBV7-6 and TRBJ2-7; D unclear. Germline V CDR1 and CDR2: SGHVS, FNYEAQ. This CDR3 has 14 amino acids. Trimming cost V 1 base and J 5 bases, with 12 bases left between them. CDR3: CASSLVGSADEQYF. The CDR3 DNA reads TGTGCCAGCAGCTTAGTAGGGTCGGCTGACGAGCAGTACTTC.

The V and J genes are TRBV5-4 and TRBJ2-5; the match to TRBD2 covers 9 bases. With V trimmed by 2 bases and J by 1 base, 6 bases remained unmatched. The germline V gene encodes CDR1 SGHNT and CDR2 YYREEE (reference sequence). The CDR3 runs to 16 residues. The CDR3 sequence: CASSFLGGGGQETQYF. The CDR3 nucleotides are TGTGCCAGCAGCTTCCTCGGCGGGGGGGGCCAAGAGACCCAGTACTTC. The complete variable domain, with remaining parts taken from reference TRBV5-4 and TRBJ2-5, reads ETGVTQSPTHLIKTRGQQVTLRCSSQSGHNTVSWYQQALGQGPQFIFQYYREEENGRGNFPPRFSGLQFPNYSSELNVNALELDDSALYLCASSFLGGGGQETQYFGPGTRLLVL.

V is TRBV7-2 and J is TRBJ2-7; the D gene is possibly TRBD2 (7 bases). The V end was cut by 2 bases, the J end by 2 bases, with 10 bases between. Germline V lookup: CDR1 SGHTA, CDR2 FQGNSA. The CDR3 loop spans 14 amino acids. This chain's CDR3 is CASSLWGGPYEQYF. DNA of the CDR3: TGTGCCAGCAGCTTATGGGGGGGCCCCTACGAGCAGTACTTC. Filled out from reference TRBV7-2 and TRBJ2-7, the complete variable domain reads GAGVSQSPSNKVTEKGKDVELRCDPISGHTALYWYRQSLGQGLEFLIYFQGNSAPDKSGLPSDRFSAERTGGSVSTLTIQRTQQEDSAVYLCASSLWGGPYEQYFGPGTRLTVT.

The chain has TRBV5-1 and TRBJ1-5; weak D call: TRBD1 (5 bases). V lost 4 bases, J lost 1 base, and 15 bases lay in between. The CDR3 runs to 16 residues. CDR1 and CDR2 from the germline V gene are SGHRS and YFSETQ. CDR3 nucleotide sequence: TGCGCCAGCAGCACGGGCACAGGTGAGAGCAATCAGCCCCAGCATTTT. This encodes CASSTGTGESNQPQHF.

CDR3 loop: CASSDLAESSYNEQFF. Written as DNA, the CDR3 is TGTGCCAGCAGCGATCTAGCGGAGAGCTCCTACAATGAGCAGTTCTTC. This chain connects TRBV5-4 to TRBJ2-1, with 7 bases matching TRBD2. The CDR3 length is 16 residues. The V gene end was trimmed by 4 bases and the J gene end by 0 bases; junction bases not matched to a gene: 7. Looked up from germline, CDR1 is SGHNT and CDR2 is YYREEE (reference sequence).

The rearrangement links TRBV30 to TRBJ2-2; D ambiguous. Germline CDR1 and CDR2: GTSNPN and SVGIG (reference sequence). This CDR3 contains 13 residues. Trimming removed 0 bases at V and 3 bases at J, with 5 bases between. The chain's CDR3 is CAWSVGYTGELFF. Written as DNA, the CDR3 is TGTGCCTGGAGTGTCGGGTACACCGGGGAGCTGTTTTTT.

A single count supports this clone. The germline gene is not matched at one end of the junction; a read error may be the cause. The chain carries TRBV7-9 and TRBJ2-7; 9 nucleotides match TRBD1. CDR1 SEHNR and CDR2 FQNEAQ come from the germline V gene (reference sequence). This CDR3 contains 18 residues. This CDR3 reads CANSLRSQDRGGDYEQYF. CDR3 coding DNA: TGTGCCAACAGCTTGAGATCCCAGGACAGGGGAGGGGACTACGAGCAGTACTTC.

This chain uses TRBV7-9 with TRBJ2-3; D ambiguous. This CDR3 comprises 14 residues. V was shortened by 3 bases and J by 0 bases, with 7 bases between the two germline ends. Germline values: CDR1 SEHNR, CDR2 FQNEAQ (reference sequence). The CDR3 region has the DNA TGTGCCAGCAGCTTGGAAAGCAGCACAGATACGCAGTATTTT. It encodes CASSLESSTDTQYF.

The V gene is TRBV4-1, the J gene TRBJ2-7; D is undetermined. Trimming removed 4 bases from V and 4 bases from J, with 11 bases in between. CDR3 length equals 13 residues. Per the germline V gene, CDR1 is MGHRA and CDR2 is YSYEKL. The CDR3 nucleotides are TGCGCCAGCAGCCCTACCTCCCAGTACGAGCAGTACTTC. Amino acids: CASSPTSQYEQYF.

This clone occurred once. This rearrangement joins TRBV19 to TRBJ2-2, with 7 bases that match TRBD2. CDR1 LNHDA and CDR2 SQIVND come from the germline V gene (reference sequence). The CDR3 length is 14 residues. J was trimmed by 5 bases and V by 3 bases; bases with no gene match: 3. The CDR3 sequence is CASSILGGTGELFF. CDR3 bases: TGTGCCAGTAGTATCCTCGGGGGGACCGGGGAGCTGTTTTTT.

The chain has TRBV4-3 and TRBJ2-7; TRBD1 matches 8 bases. CDR1 and CDR2 (germline): LGHNA, YSLEER. The CDR3 spans 15 residues. The J segment lost 2 bases and the V segment lost 0 bases, leaving 3 bases of the junction unmatched. CDR3: CASSQDGQGPYEQYF. In nucleotides, the CDR3 is TGCGCCAGCAGCCAAGATGGACAGGGCCCCTACGAGCAGTACTTC.

J is TRBJ1-6 and V is TRBV2; 9 positions match TRBD1. CDR3 length equals 16 residues. Germline V lookup: CDR1 SNHLY, CDR2 FYNNEI. Losses at the gene ends were 1 base for V and 8 bases for J; bases not matched to a gene: 6. The CDR3 is CASSEGAGQGDSPLHF. For the CDR3, the DNA is TGTGCCAGCAGTGAAGGGGCGGGACAGGGAGATTCACCCCTCCACTTT.

Details on this clone: The germline gene is not matched at one end of the junction; a read error may be the cause. The chain employs TRBV6-6 and TRBJ2-3, with TRBD2 matching 9 bases. Germline CDR1 MNHNY, CDR2 SVGAGI (reference sequence). There are 15 residues in the CDR3. The CDR3 DNA follows: TGTGCCAGCGACCAGACTAGCGGAAACTTAGATGCGCAGTATTTT. Translating it yields CASDQTSGNLDAQYF.

This chain links TRBV5-1 with TRBJ2-3, with D possibly TRBD2 on 5 matching bases. This CDR3 spans 15 amino acids. V was trimmed by 1 base and J by 1 base, leaving 10 bases between them. Per the germline V gene, CDR1 is SGHRS and CDR2 is YFSETQ. The CDR3 region has the DNA TGCGCCAGCAGCTTGTGGGAGAAAGGCACAGATACGCAGTATTTT. Amino acids: CASSLWEKGTDTQYF.

V and J are TRBV27 and TRBJ1-3, with 9 bases identical to TRBD1. The junction had 14 bases not matched to a gene; V was cut back by 5 bases and J by 0 bases. CDR1 MNHEY and CDR2 SMNVEV come from the germline V gene (reference sequence). This CDR3 region has 19 residues. The CDR3 DNA reads TGTGCCAGCAGTCTGTCGAGGACAGGGGTTTGGTTCTCTGGAAACACCATATATTTT. It codes for CASSLSRTGVWFSGNTIYF.

This chain joins TRBV7-8 and TRBJ2-6; D is perhaps TRBD2 (6 bases). CDR1 and CDR2 from the germline V gene are SGHVS and FQNEAQ. The ends were cut back, 1 base at V and 5 bases at J, with 9 bases in the middle. The CDR3 is 15 residues long. The CDR3 bases are TGTGCCAGCAGCTTAGGGAGGGGAAGGGCCAACGTCCTGACTTTC. It yields the protein CASSLGRGRANVLTF.